This entry lists 25 T cell receptor beta chains sequenced from one sample in a study of T cells after yellow fever vaccination. TCRdb reanalysed the 5' RACE reads using MiXCR and keeps one entry per CDR3 protein. The table records 120,000 to 150,000 distinct CDR3 sequences, 7.7% of them present only once. The material was CD4+ T cells sorted from PBMCs, obtained 5 days after the yellow fever booster vaccination. These TCRs come from a man aged 30-40 years who received the YFV17D yellow fever vaccine.

This clonotype was counted many times. V and J are TRBV10-3 and TRBJ2-1; unclear D gene. V lost 4 bases to trimming and J lost 0 bases, with 10 bases between them. Per germline, CDR1 ENHRY and CDR2 SYGVKD. This CDR3 has 15 residues. The CDR3 coding sequence is TGTGCCATCAGTGCAGGCTTCTCCTCCTACAATGAGCAGTTCTTC. Its protein is CAISAGFSSYNEQFF.

The chain employs TRBV9 and TRBJ2-1; TRBD2 might be the D (5 bases). Germline assignment: CDR1 SGDLS and CDR2 YYNGEE. V dropped 4 bases and J dropped 3 bases, with 8 bases sitting between them. The CDR3 runs 13 residues. CDR3 nucleotides: TGTGCCAGCAGCCCGGGGAACTACAATGAGCAGTTCTTC. Translated: CASSPGNYNEQFF. The entire variable domain, with the rest obtained from reference TRBV9 and TRBJ2-1, is as follows: DSGVTQTPKHLITATGQRVTLRCSPRSGDLSVYWYQQSLDQGLQFLIQYYNGEERAKGNILERFSAQQFPDLHSELNLSSLELGDSALYFCASSPGNYNEQFFGPGTRLTVL.

In its sample, this clonotype was seen many times. J is TRBJ2-1 and V is TRBV7-2; D call uncertain. The germline V gene has CDR1 SGHTA and CDR2 FQGNSA. The length of the CDR3 is 13 residues. Trimming pared 2 bases from V and 5 bases from J, leaving 7 bases between. Here the CDR3 DNA reads TGTGCCAGCAGCTTAATTGGGGACAATGAGCAGTTCTTC. Translating gives CASSLIGDNEQFF.

This clonotype was seen many times. The chain combines TRBV7-9 with TRBJ2-2, with D uncertain. The CDR3 is 15 amino acids. Trimming shortened V by 1 base and J by 4 bases, and 10 bases separated the two germline ends. The germline CDR1 and CDR2 sequences are SEHNR and FQNEAQ (reference sequence). The CDR3, as DNA: TGTGCCAGCAGCTTAGGAGTAGAAGTCACCGGGGAGCTGTTTTTT. Amino acids: CASSLGVEVTGELFF.

In this sample, this clonotype turned up many times. The chain is built from TRBV6-5 and TRBJ1-1; D remains ambiguous. Per the germline V gene, CDR1 is MNHEY and CDR2 is SVGAGI. There are 16 residues in the CDR3. V lost 7 bases, J lost 0 bases, and 18 bases lay in between. The CDR3 region is CASNSPFDAMNTEAFF. The CDR3, as DNA: TGTGCCAGCAACAGCCCCTTCGACGCGATGAACACTGAAGCTTTCTTT.

In its sample, this clonotype was seen many times. The chain couples TRBV29-1 to TRBJ2-7; 9 bases map to TRBD1. The germline gives CDR1 SQVTM, CDR2 ANQGSEA. The CDR3 has 13 amino acids. Unmatched junction bases numbered 10, after V lost 7 bases and J lost 6 bases. In DNA, the CDR3 is TGCAGCGCTACCGGGACAGGGAACTCCGAGCAGTACTTC. Residues: CSATGTGNSEQYF.

V is TRBV5-4 and J is TRBJ2-1; a weak D match, TRBD2 (6 bases). Trimming took off 1 base at V and 4 bases at J, with 9 bases between the two ends. CDR1 and CDR2 (germline): SGHNT, YYREEE (reference sequence). CDR3 length: 14 amino acids. CDR3 coding DNA: TGTGCCAGCAGCTTGTTCGGGAGTTACAATGAGCAGTTCTTC. Its translation is CASSLFGSYNEQFF. Supplemented by reference TRBV5-4 and TRBJ2-1, the full variable domain reads ETGVTQSPTHLIKTRGQQVTLRCSSQSGHNTVSWYQQALGQGPQFIFQYYREEENGRGNFPPRFSGLQFPNYSSELNVNALELDDSALYLCASSLFGSYNEQFFGPGTRLTVL.

As to this clonotype: A clone one base away is much larger, so this may be a read error. The chain uses TRBV7-9 and TRBJ2-2, with unresolved D. Germline V lookup: CDR1 SEHNR, CDR2 FQNEAQ (reference sequence). Trimming took 6 bases from V and 6 from J, leaving 14 bases between them. This CDR3 is built from 14 residues. CDR3 region: CASRLEASPGELFF. The CDR3 bases are TGTGCCAGCAGGCTAGAGGCCTCCCCCGGGGAGCTGTTTTTT. The full variable domain, its missing parts supplied by reference TRBV7-9 and TRBJ2-2, is DTGVSQNPRHKITKRGQNVTFRCDPISEHNRLYWYRQTLGQGPEFLTYFQNEAQLEKSRLLSDRFSAERPKGSFSTLEIQRTEQGDSAMYLCASRLEASPGELFFGEGSRLTVL.

This clonotype showed up just a few times. The chain employs TRBV5-1 and TRBJ2-1; 7 bases match TRBD2. In germline, CDR1 is SGHRS, CDR2 YFSETQ. The CDR3 has 16 residues. V lost 4 bases, J lost 0 bases, and 7 bases stayed unmatched. The CDR3 DNA sequence: TGCGCCAGCAGCCTAACTAGCGCTCCCTCCTACAATGAGCAGTTCTTC. This translates into CASSLTSAPSYNEQFF.

This clonotype was seen ten or more times. The chain is built from TRBV6-5 and TRBJ1-1; a possible D gene is TRBD1 (6 bases). Germline CDR1 MNHEY, CDR2 SVGAGI. Trimming left V 4 bases short and J 5 bases short, with 17 bases between. The length of the CDR3 is 15 residues. CDR3: CASSLHRERGTEAFF. Written as DNA, the CDR3 is TGTGCCAGCAGTTTGCACAGGGAGAGAGGGACTGAAGCTTTCTTT.

This clonotype was counted ten times or more. The CDR3 DNA reads as TGCAGTGCTCACCCGACTAGCGGGAGAACAGATACGCAGTATTTT. Translation gives CSAHPTSGRTDTQYF. The J gene is TRBJ2-3, the V gene TRBV20-1, with 12 bases that match TRBD2. Germline V gene sequence: CDR1 DFQATT, CDR2 SNEGSKA (reference sequence). J gave up 3 bases and V 5 bases, and 6 bases lay outside the gene matches. The CDR3 is made up of 15 amino acids.

At least ten counts were recorded for this clonotype. The chain uses TRBV7-9 and TRBJ1-5, with D perhaps matching TRBD1 (6 bases). This CDR3 region has 15 residues. Trimming took 1 base from V and 7 from J, leaving 14 bases between them. CDR1 is SEHNR, CDR2 FQNEAQ, per germline (reference sequence). CDR3 sequence: CASSLGVAGDQPQHF. As DNA, the CDR3 is TGTGCCAGCAGCTTAGGGGTAGCAGGGGACCAGCCCCAGCATTTT.

At least ten counts were recorded for this clonotype. The rearrangement joins TRBV20-1 to TRBJ2-7; 10 bases fit TRBD1. Germline trimming cut 3 bases from V and 6 bases from J; bases unmatched to any gene: 11. Germline V gene data show CDR1 as DFQATT and CDR2 as SNEGSKA (reference sequence). CDR3 length: 15 amino acids. The CDR3 reads CSASSWGTGAGEQYF. DNA for the CDR3: TGCAGTGCTAGCTCGTGGGGGACAGGGGCCGGCGAGCAGTACTTC.

The sample holds many counts of this clonotype. The chain links TRBV5-1 to TRBJ2-2; D could derive from TRBD1 or TRBD2 (5 bases each). V lost 8 bases to trimming and J lost 6 bases, with 11 bases between them. The length of the CDR3 is 12 residues. Germline V gene lookup returns CDR1 SGHRS and CDR2 YFSETQ. CDR3 protein: CASPGASGELFF. In DNA form, the CDR3 reads TGCGCCAGTCCCGGGGCCTCCGGGGAGCTGTTTTTT. Filled out from reference TRBV5-1 and TRBJ2-2, the complete variable domain reads KAGVTQTPRYLIKTRGQQVTLSCSPISGHRSVSWYQQTPGQGLQFLFEYFSETQRNKGNFPGRFSGRQFSNSRSEMNVSTLELGDSALYLCASPGASGELFFGEGSRLTVL.

At least ten counts were recorded for this clonotype. V is TRBV10-3 and J is TRBJ2-5; TRBD1 agrees at 8 bases. J lost 0 bases, V lost 0 bases, and 9 bases had no gene match. Germline CDR1 reads ENHRY; CDR2 reads SYGVKD. This CDR3 region has 18 residues. CDR3 nucleotides: TGTGCCATCAGTGAGTCGCAAGACAGGGGCCGGTACCAAGAGACCCAGTACTTC. This sequence encodes CAISESQDRGRYQETQYF.

This clonotype was seen ten or more times. The V and J genes are TRBV15 and TRBJ2-7; D may correspond to TRBD1 or TRBD2 (5 bases each). Germline CDR1 is LNHNV and CDR2 is YYDKDF (reference sequence). The germline V and J ends were trimmed by 5 bases and 2 bases, with 16 bases remaining between them. This CDR3 has 15 residues. CDR3 nucleotide sequence: TGTGCCACCAGCGGGGGTCGGGAACATGCCTACGAGCAGTACTTC. Residues: CATSGGREHAYEQYF.

This clonotype was found many times. The chain is built from TRBV3-1 and TRBJ2-1; the match to TRBD2 covers 8 bases. Germline assignment: CDR1 LGHDT and CDR2 YNNKEL (reference sequence). J lost 5 bases, V lost 0 bases, and 6 bases had no gene match. The CDR3 runs 16 residues. The DNA of the CDR3 is TGTGCCAGCAGCCAAGATCGCCTAGCGGGTAACAATGAGCAGTTCTTC. It specifies CASSQDRLAGNNEQFF.

This clonotype was observed at least ten times. The V call is TRBV7-2, the J call TRBJ2-3; D gene unclear. CDR3 length: 15 residues. V shed 5 bases and J shed 3 bases, with 15 bases lying between them. CDR1 SGHTA and CDR2 FQGNSA come from the germline V gene. The CDR3 DNA reads as TGTGCCAGCAGCCCCCAAAGTACCCAAACAGATACGCAGTATTTT. Its translation is CASSPQSTQTDTQYF.

This clonotype was counted ten times or more. The CDR3 nucleotides are TGTGCCAGCAGCGTTTGGGGGAGGGAATACGAGCAGTACTTC. Its translation: CASSVWGREYEQYF. V is TRBV7-2 and J is TRBJ2-7; 7 nucleotides line up with TRBD2. Germline trimming cut 5 bases from V and 4 bases from J; bases unmatched to any gene: 8. This CDR3 contains 14 residues. Germline values: CDR1 SGHTA, CDR2 FQGNSA.

In its sample, this clonotype was seen many times. V usage is TRBV3-1 and J usage is TRBJ1-1; D is perhaps TRBD1 (5 bases). V was pared by 3 bases and J by 11 bases, with 16 bases between. This CDR3 is 13 amino acids long. Germline-derived CDR1 and CDR2 are LGHDT and YNNKEL (reference sequence). This CDR3 reads CASSHDIHRTAFF. CDR3 bases: TGTGCCAGCAGCCACGACATCCACAGGACGGCTTTCTTT.

This clonotype was seen repeatedly, ten times or more. V usage is TRBV28 and J usage is TRBJ1-5; weak D call: TRBD1 (5 bases). The V and J ends lost 7 bases and 6 bases respectively, with 19 bases between them. Germline V gene lookup returns CDR1 MDHEN and CDR2 SYDVKM. The CDR3 consists of 15 residues. Here the CDR3 reads CASNRWGSTAQPQHF. For the CDR3, the DNA is TGTGCCAGCAACCGTTGGGGCAGTACAGCTCAGCCCCAGCATTTT. Supplemented by reference TRBV28 and TRBJ1-5, the full variable domain reads DVKVTQSSRYLVKRTGEKVFLECVQDMDHENMFWYRQDPGLGLRLIYFSYDVKMKEKGDIPEGYSVSREKKERFSLILESASTNQTSMYLCASNRWGSTAQPQHFGDGTRLSIL.

This clonotype showed up just once. This chain joins TRBV28 and TRBJ2-2, with 7 nucleotides matching TRBD2. Germline CDR1 and CDR2: MDHEN and SYDVKM. Germline trimming cut 6 bases from V and 7 bases from J; bases unmatched to any gene: 11. This CDR3 spans 15 amino acids. This chain's CDR3 is CASSQDRGSLGELFF. Written as DNA, the CDR3 is TGTGCCAGCAGCCAGGACCGCGGGAGTCTCGGGGAGCTGTTTTTT.

This clonotype was found many times. The chain has TRBV21-1 and TRBJ2-7. TRBV21-1 is given as a pseudogene. This CDR3 spans 14 amino acids. In DNA form, the CDR3 reads TGTGCCAGCATGAGTTTAGGTCTCTCCTACGAGCAGTACTTC. Amino acid sequence: CASMSLGLSYEQYF.

As concerns this clonotype: One end of the junction fails to match germline, which may point to a read error. V is TRBV7-2 and J is TRBJ2-5; TRBD2 is a possible D gene (6 bases). The CDR3 length is 16 residues. The germline V gene encodes CDR1 SGHTA and CDR2 FQGNSA. CDR3 in amino acids: CGSSLGLGVGGSTQYF. The CDR3 coding sequence is TGTGGCAGCAGCTTAGGTTTAGGGGTGGGAGGCTCTACCCAGTACTTC.

There are many counts of this clonotype. The chain is built from TRBV3-1 and TRBJ2-5; the D call may be TRBD1 or TRBD2 (5 bases each). CDR1 and CDR2 (germline): LGHDT, YNNKEL (reference sequence). Trimming took off 1 base at V and 2 bases at J, with 14 bases between the two ends. The CDR3 extends over 16 amino acids. CDR3 protein: CASSQGPSGRQETQYF. In DNA, the CDR3 is TGTGCCAGCAGCCAAGGTCCATCGGGACGGCAAGAGACCCAGTACTTC.